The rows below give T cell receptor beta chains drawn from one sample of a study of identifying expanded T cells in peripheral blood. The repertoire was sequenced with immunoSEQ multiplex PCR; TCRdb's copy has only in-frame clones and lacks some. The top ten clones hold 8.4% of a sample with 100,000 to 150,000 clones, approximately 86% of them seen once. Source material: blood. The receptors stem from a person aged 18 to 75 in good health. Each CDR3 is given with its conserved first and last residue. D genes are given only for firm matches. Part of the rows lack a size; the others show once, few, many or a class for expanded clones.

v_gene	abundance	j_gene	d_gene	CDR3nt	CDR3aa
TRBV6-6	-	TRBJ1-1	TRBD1	TGTGCCAGCACGGCAGGGGGAGTGGACACTGAAGCTTTCTTT	CASTAGGVDTEAFF
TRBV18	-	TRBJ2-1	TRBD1	TGTGCCAGCTCACCACCGTCGGGACAGGCTAAATCCTACAATGAGCAGTTCTTC	CASSPPSGQAKSYNEQFF
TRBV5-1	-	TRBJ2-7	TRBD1	TGCGCCAGCAGCTGGGACAGTGGGGCCTACGAGCAGTACTTC	CASSWDSGAYEQYF
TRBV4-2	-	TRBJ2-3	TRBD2	TGTGCCAGCAGCCTAGCGGGAGGCCAAAGCACAGATACGCAGTATTTT	CASSLAGGQSTDTQYF
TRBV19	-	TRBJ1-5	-	TGTGCCAGTAGTATAGATCTGGGTGACAATCAGCCCCAGCATTTT	CASSIDLGDNQPQHF
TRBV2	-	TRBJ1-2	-	TGTGCCAGCAGTGAAACGGGCAGGGAATCTGGCTACACCTTC	CASSETGRESGYTF
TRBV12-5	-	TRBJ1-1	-	TGTGCTAGTGGTTTACGTGACAACACTGAAGCTTTCTTT	CASGLRDNTEAFF
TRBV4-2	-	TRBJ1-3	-	TGTGCCAGCAGCCATGCGGGGGGTGGAAACACCATATATTTT	CASSHAGGGNTIYF
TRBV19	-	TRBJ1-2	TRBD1	TGTGCCAGTAGTACCCGACAGGGCGGAGGTGGCTACACCTTC	CASSTRQGGGGYTF
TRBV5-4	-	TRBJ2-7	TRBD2	TGTGCCAGCAGCCAAGGAGGGACTAGCGGGGGCTACGAGCAGTACTTC	CASSQGGTSGGYEQYF
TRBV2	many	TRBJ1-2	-	TGTGCCGGAAACTTAGGGCAGAGCTATGGCTACACCTTC	CAGNLGQSYGYTF
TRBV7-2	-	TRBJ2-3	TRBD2	TGTGCCAGCAGCTTTAGGGCTAGCGGGGGTATGGCAGATACGCAGTATTTT	CASSFRASGGMADTQYF
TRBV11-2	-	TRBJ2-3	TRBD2	TGTGCCAGCAGCACTCAGATAGCGGGGGTGCAGTATTTT	CASSTQIAGVQYF
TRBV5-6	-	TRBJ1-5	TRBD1	TGTGCCAGCAGCCGGACAGGGAGCAATCAGCCCCAGCATTTT	CASSRTGSNQPQHF
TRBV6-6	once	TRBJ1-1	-	TGTGCCAGCACTACAGGGCTGTCAGGGACTGAAGCTTTCTTT	CASTTGLSGTEAFF
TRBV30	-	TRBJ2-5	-	TGTGCCTGGAGCAGGGGGGGTTTTTTGACCGAAGAGACCCAGTACTTC	CAWSRGGFLTEETQYF
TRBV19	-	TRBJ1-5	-	TGTGCCAGTGGTCCAGAACTCAATCAGCCCCAGCATTTT	CASGPELNQPQHF
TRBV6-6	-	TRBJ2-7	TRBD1	TGTGCCAGCAGTTTCGGGACAGCCTACGAGCAGTACTTC	CASSFGTAYEQYF
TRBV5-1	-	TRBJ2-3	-	TGCGCCAGCAGCTTGGCCGTGTCAGATACGCAGTATTTT	CASSLAVSDTQYF
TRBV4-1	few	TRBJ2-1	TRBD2	TGCGCCAGCAGCCAAGCTAACCTAGCGGGAGGGGGCAATGAGCAGTTCTTC	CASSQANLAGGGNEQFF
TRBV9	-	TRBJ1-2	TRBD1	TGTGCCAGCCCCCCCCCAGGGGGTTGTGGCTACACCTTC	CASPPPGGCGYTF
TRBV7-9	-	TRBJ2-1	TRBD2	TGTGCCAGCAGCTCACCCTCCGGGACTAGCGGGAGTTCCTACAATGAGCAGTTCTTC	CASSSPSGTSGSSYNEQFF
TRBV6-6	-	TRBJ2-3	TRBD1	TGTGCCAGCAGTAACCGGGACAGGGGTGATACGCAGTATTTT	CASSNRDRGDTQYF
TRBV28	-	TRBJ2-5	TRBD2	TGTGCCAGCAGCAGCGGGATAGTAGAGACCCAGTACTTC	CASSSGIVETQYF
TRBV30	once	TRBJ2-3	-	TGTGCCATCCGATTAGGGGGTGACACAGATACGCAGTATTTT	CAIRLGGDTDTQYF
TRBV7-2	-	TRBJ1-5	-	TGTGCCAGCAGCGCCCGATACAATCAGCCCCAGCATTTT	CASSARYNQPQHF
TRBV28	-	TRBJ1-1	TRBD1	TGTGCCAGTGAGACAGGGTCAGTCTCCACTGAAGCTTTCTTT	CASETGSVSTEAFF
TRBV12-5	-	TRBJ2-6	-	TGTGCTAGTGGTACAGGGCCAGTTGGGGCCAACGTCCTGACTTTC	CASGTGPVGANVLTF
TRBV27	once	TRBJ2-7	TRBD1	TGTGCCAGCGGACTGGACAGGGGTTTTATCTACGAGCAGTACTTC	CASGLDRGFIYEQYF
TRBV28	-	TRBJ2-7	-	TGTGCCAGCAGTCGGGCCGGGAGTGGGGAGCAGTACTTC	CASSRAGSGEQYF
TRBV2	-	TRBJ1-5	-	TGTGCCAGCAGTGAACATCTGGGTGGCAGACAGCCCCAGCATTTT	CASSEHLGGRQPQHF
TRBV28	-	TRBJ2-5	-	TGTGCCAGCAGTTTATTGGGGCGGCAAGAGACCCAGTACTTC	CASSLLGRQETQYF
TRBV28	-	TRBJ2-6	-	TGTGCCAGCAGGGTTCAGGGGATGATATCTGGGGCCAACGTCCTGACTTTC	CASRVQGMISGANVLTF
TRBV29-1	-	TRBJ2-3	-	TGCAGCGTTGACGGGGACACCCGCACAGATACGCAGTATTTT	CSVDGDTRTDTQYF
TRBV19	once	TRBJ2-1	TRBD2	TGTGCCAGTAGTAACGGCGGGAGCAATGAGCAGTTCTTC	CASSNGGSNEQFF
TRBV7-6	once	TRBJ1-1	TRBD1	TGTGCCAGCAGCCGACAGGGGGCCGGAACTGAAGCTTTCTTT	CASSRQGAGTEAFF
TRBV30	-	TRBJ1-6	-	TGTGCCTGGAATTTCCCGGGGACACCAAATTCACCCCTCCACTTT	CAWNFPGTPNSPLHF
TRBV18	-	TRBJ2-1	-	TGTGCCAGCTCACCTATCCGGGAGCAGTTCTTC	CASSPIREQFF
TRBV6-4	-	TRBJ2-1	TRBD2	TGTGCCAGCAGTAATAGCGGGGGGTCCTACAATGAGCAGTTCTTC	CASSNSGGSYNEQFF
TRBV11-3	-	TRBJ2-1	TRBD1	TGTGCCAGCAGCTCAGGGACAGGGAAAATCTCCTACAATGAGCAGTTCTTC	CASSSGTGKISYNEQFF
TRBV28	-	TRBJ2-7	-	TGTGCCAGCAGTTTACCGAGCTACGAGCAGTACTTC	CASSLPSYEQYF
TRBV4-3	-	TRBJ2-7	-	TGCGCCAGCAGCCAAGGCAACGGCTGCGAGCAGTACTTC	CASSQGNGCEQYF
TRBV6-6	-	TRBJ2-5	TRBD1	TGTGCCAGCAGGGGACAGGGTGAAGAGACCCAGTACTTC	CASRGQGEETQYF
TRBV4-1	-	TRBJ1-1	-	TGCGCCAGCAGCCACAAACAGGATGCCCCGAACACTGAAGCTTTCTTT	CASSHKQDAPNTEAFF
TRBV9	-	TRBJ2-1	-	TGTGCCAGCAGCGGCCGGCGAGGGAGATCCTACAATGAGCAGTTCTTC	CASSGRRGRSYNEQFF
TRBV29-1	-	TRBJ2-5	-	TGCAGCCTAGCTTTGGCGGTTGGGGAGACCCAGTACTTC	CSLALAVGETQYF
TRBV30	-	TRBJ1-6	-	TGTGCCTGGGGTCGGGAGAATAATTCACCCCTCCACTTT	CAWGRENNSPLHF
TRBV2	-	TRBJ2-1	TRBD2	TGTGCCAGCAGGGCGACTAGCGGGAGGGCCCCTGAGCAGTTCTTC	CASRATSGRAPEQFF
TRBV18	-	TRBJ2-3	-	TGTGCCAGCTCACCACCGTTATCGAGAGAAGATACGCAGTATTTT	CASSPPLSREDTQYF
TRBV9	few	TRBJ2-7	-	TGTGCCAGCAGCGTAGATAAGGGGACGCAGTACTTC	CASSVDKGTQYF
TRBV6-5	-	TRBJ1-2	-	TGTGCCAGCAGTTACTCAGGAAGTCATAACTATGGCTACACCTTC	CASSYSGSHNYGYTF
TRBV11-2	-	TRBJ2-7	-	TGTGCCAGCAGCCCAACAGGCTACGAGCAGTACTTC	CASSPTGYEQYF
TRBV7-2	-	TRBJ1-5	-	TGTGCCAGCAGCTTGGGGGGACTCGGCAATCAGCCCCAGCATTTT	CASSLGGLGNQPQHF
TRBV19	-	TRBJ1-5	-	TGTGCCAGTAGTGGGGCCCCTGGTCAGCCCCAGCATTTT	CASSGAPGQPQHF
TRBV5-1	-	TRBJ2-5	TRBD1	TGCGCCAGCAGCTTGTACAGGGGGCGAGAGGAGACCCAGTACTTC	CASSLYRGREETQYF
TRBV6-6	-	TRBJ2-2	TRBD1	TGTGCCAGCAGTTACCGACAGGGGGACACCGGGGAGCTGTTTTTT	CASSYRQGDTGELFF
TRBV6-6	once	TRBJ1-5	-	TGTGCCAGCAGTTACGGGCAGAATCAGCCCCAGCATTTT	CASSYGQNQPQHF